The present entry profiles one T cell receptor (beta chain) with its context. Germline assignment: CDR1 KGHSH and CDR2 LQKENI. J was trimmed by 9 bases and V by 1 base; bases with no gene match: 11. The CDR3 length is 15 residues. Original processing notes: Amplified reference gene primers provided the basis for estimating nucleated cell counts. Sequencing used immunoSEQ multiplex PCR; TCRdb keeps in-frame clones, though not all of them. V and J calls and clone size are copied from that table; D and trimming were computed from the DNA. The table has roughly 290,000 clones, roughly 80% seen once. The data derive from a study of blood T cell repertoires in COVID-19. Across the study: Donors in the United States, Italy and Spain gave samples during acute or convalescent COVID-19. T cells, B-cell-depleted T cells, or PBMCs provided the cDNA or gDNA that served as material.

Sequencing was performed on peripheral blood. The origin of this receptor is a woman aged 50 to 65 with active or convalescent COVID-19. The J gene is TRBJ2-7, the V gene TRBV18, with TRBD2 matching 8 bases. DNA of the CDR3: TGTGCCAGCTCACCACGGAGTAGCGGGACCGTTGCGCAGTACTTC. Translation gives CASSPRSSGTVAQYF.